This TCR beta chain was recorded in a study of blood T cell repertoires in COVID-19. Study-level background: T cells, B-cell-depleted T cells, or PBMCs provided the cDNA or gDNA that served as material.

The CDR3 consists of 13 residues. CDR1 is SQVTM, CDR2 ANQGSEA, per germline. V was trimmed by 3 bases and J by 8 bases, leaving 16 bases between them. Per the study methods: Estimated nucleated cell counts came from reference gene primer amplification. Sequenced by immunoSEQ multiplex PCR; TCRdb stores in-frame clones only, minus some. V and J calls and clone size are copied from that table; D and trimming were computed from the DNA. The repertoire has about 170,000 clones, less than 85% of them found once; the top ten carry approximately 12%. The chain carries TRBV29-1 and TRBJ1-2; no clear D gene. The sequenced sample consisted of PBMCs or T cells enriched from blood (not recorded which). The receptor comes from a man aged 45-65 years who had recovered from COVID-19. CDR3 in DNA: TGCAGCGTTGAGAGCGGCTCTATAGGGGGCTACACCTTC. Its protein is CSVESGSIGGYTF. Looking up the rest from reference TRBV29-1 and TRBJ1-2 gives the full variable domain: SAVISQKPSRDICQRGTSLTIQCQVDSQVTMMFWYRQQPGQSLTLIATANQGSEATYESGFVIDKFPISRPNLTFSTLTVSNMSPEDSSIYLCSVESGSIGGYTFGSGTRLTVV.